The TCR beta chain under discussion was sequenced for a study of shared clonotypes between healthy human individuals. Details on this clone: Antigen specificity is unknown.

Study results and limitations: Even with large depth, rarefaction showed that sorted-subset sequencing was incomplete. Estimated richness was generally greater in naive than memory subsets. The donor pool, a small one, limited the genetic and exposure-history diversity represented.

CDR3 length: 16 amino acids. Germline V gene lookup returns CDR1 GTSNPN and CDR2 SVGIG (reference sequence). The germline V and J ends were trimmed by 0 bases and 7 bases, with 18 bases remaining between them. Per the study methods: Junction-only sequences produced by ImmunoSEQ had no quality scores, so filtering differed. Clones were read by immunoSEQ multiplex PCR, and TCRdb kept only the in-frame ones, dropping some. D and trimming were read from the DNA, whereas the V and J calls and clone size are those reported in that table. The profile shows approximately 2.4 million clones, 90% to 96% of them singletons.

Sequenced sample: naive CD4+ T cells sorted from blood. Subset noted: CD45RA+ positively selected. This clonotype originated in a man aged 18 to 35 in good health. The V call is TRBV30, the J call TRBJ1-4, with D maybe TRBD1 (5 bases). The chain's CDR3 is CAWSVIVGGSSEKLFF. The CDR3 bases are TGTGCCTGGAGTGTCATAGTTGGGGGATCCAGTGAAAAACTGTTTTTT. Drawing the rest from reference TRBV30 and TRBJ1-4, the complete variable domain is SQTIHQWPATLVQPVGSPLSLECTVEGTSNPNLYWYRQAAGRGLQLLFYSVGIGQISSEVPQNLSASRPQDRQFILSSKKLLLSDSGFYLCAWSVIVGGSSEKLFFGSGTQLSVL.